This is a list of T cell receptor beta chains from one sample in a study of blood T cell repertoires in COVID-19. Only in-frame clones appear in the TCRdb table, and some are missing; sequencing was by immunoSEQ multiplex PCR. The table lists about 150,000 clones, approximately 86% of them singletons, with under 3.5% in the top ten. Sequencing used peripheral blood. The receptors stem from a man aged 65 to 79 with acute or convalescent COVID-19. The CDR3 runs from the conserved cysteine through the conserved F or W.

TRBV18,TRBJ2-7,CASSLQGTEQYF
TRBV15,TRBJ2-7,CATSRRGSSYEQYF
TRBV7-8,TRBJ2-2,CASSLATTSGYTGELFF
TRBV19,TRBJ2-5,CASTPGQKPYQETQYF
TRBV10-3,TRBJ2-7,CAITPTGGYEQYF
TRBV18,TRBJ2-3,CASSPQSLAGDKGTDTQYF
TRBV3-1/TRBV3-2,TRBJ1-4,CASSQASEAAMLREKLFF
TRBV6-5,TRBJ1-1,CASVTGYTEAFF
TRBV11-2,TRBJ2-6,CASSFGGAGANVLTF
TRBV4-2,TRBJ2-3,CASSQDYRREGLDTQYF
TRBV29-1,TRBJ1-2,CSVQGTGGAKDYGYTF
TRBV7-2,TRBJ1-1,CASSFLPGKFVIREAFF
TRBV6-5,TRBJ2-5,CASSYTQGPQETQYF
TRBV12-3/TRBV12-4,TRBJ2-5,CASSGTGQETQYF
TRBV9,TRBJ2-2,CASTVVNTGELFF
TRBV29-1,TRBJ2-7,CSVEGLATGGTYEQYF
TRBV6-2/TRBV6-3,TRBJ2-2,CASTPGLANTGELFF
TRBV7-9,TRBJ2-7,CASSSQGAHEQYF
TRBV5-4,TRBJ2-5,CASSFSTQETQYF
TRBV6-2/TRBV6-3,TRBJ2-5,CASSYGTGYQQETQYF
TRBV19,TRBJ1-2,CASSTPGQGRGYTF
TRBV7-2,TRBJ1-3,CASSPTNAGNTIYF
TRBV18,TRBJ2-5,CASSPPQGWVEETQYF
TRBV27,TRBJ1-2,CASSSGSYGYTF
TRBV29-1,TRBJ2-5,CSLGQGAGETQYF
TRBV4-3,TRBJ2-1,CASSQQGLYNEQFF
TRBV5-1,TRBJ1-1,CASSAGQINTEAFF